These 2 T cell receptor beta chains originate from one sample sequenced in a study of OX40 agonist ivuxolimab in advanced cancers. Clones were sequenced by immunoSEQ multiplex PCR, and TCRdb holds only the in-frame ones, with some missing. The sample has approximately 68,000 clones; 92% are singletons. The specimen comprised CD4+ or CD8+ T cells sorted from blood, sampled in a trial of the OX40 agonist ivuxolimab. The receptors originated from an adult with an advanced solid tumor such as melanoma, head and neck, liver or kidney cancer.

V is TRBV10-3 and J is TRBJ2-7; possibly TRBD1 for D (6 bases). The germline V gene encodes CDR1 ENHRY and CDR2 SYGVKD. The CDR3 runs 12 residues. Trimming left V 8 bases short and J 4 bases short, with 12 bases between. The CDR3 region is CAIGRTEYEQYF. The CDR3, as DNA: TGTGCCATCGGAAGGACAGAATACGAGCAGTACTTC.

The chain is built from TRBV10-3 and TRBJ2-2; D tentatively reads TRBD1 or TRBD2 (6 bases each). Germline V lookup: CDR1 ENHRY, CDR2 SYGVKD. With 7 bases removed from V and 1 base from J, the gap between germline ends came to 10 bases. The CDR3 consists of 14 residues. This CDR3 reads CAIKEGGNTGELFF. The CDR3 coding sequence is TGTGCCATCAAGGAGGGGGGGAACACCGGGGAGCTGTTTTTT.